These 30 T cell receptor beta chains were all obtained from the same sample, sequenced in a study of tumor-infiltrating lymphocytes in primary liver carcinoma. Joint extraction of RNA and DNA used 20-30 mg of bulk tissue that was unsorted. TCR beta cDNA came from about 470 ng total RNA, primed with a constant-region primer. Slightly modified ARM-PCR, run as three nested multiplex PCR rounds, produced the TCR beta libraries. The opening two PCR rounds, around 11 cycles each, paired TRBV1-TRBV30 forward primers with a C-beta reverse primer. MiXCR, applied by TCRdb to the multiplex PCR reads, yields one record per CDR3 protein. This sample has 70,000 to 95,000 distinct CDR3 sequences, with more than 60% found just once. Material for sequencing was liver tumor tissue from sampling region 4. Subset here: tumor region T4, right-lateral pole. These receptors all come from a man in his forties with primary liver carcinoma and hepatitis B virus infection.

About this clonotype: This is likely a read error, given that the CDR3 carries no conserved phenylalanine or tryptophan at its end. The J gene is TRBJ2-7, the V gene TRBV11-1; the match to TRBD2 covers 8 bases. The length of the CDR3 is 14 residues. Germline trimming cut 5 bases from V and 4 bases from J; bases unmatched to any gene: 7. Germline loops: CDR1 SGHAT, CDR2 FQDESV (reference sequence). CDR3 amino acids: CASSPDCGGYEQYS. The CDR3 bases are TGTGCCAGCAGCCCTGACTGCGGGGGGTACGAGCAGTACTCC.

Worth noting for this clonotype: The CDR3 carries no conserved terminal phenylalanine or tryptophan, so it likely arises from a read error. Because the CDR3's place on the DNA is in doubt, the DNA is left out and the CDR3 is given as listed by TCRdb. The chain recombines TRBV6-6 with TRBJ2-7; the table names TRBD1, a call not compared with the DNA. The CDR3 totals 14 residues, both ends included. CDR1 is MNHNY and CDR2 is SVGAGI in the germline V gene (reference sequence). CDR3 in amino acids: CASSYDAGGIEQYS.

This sequence joins TRBV6-1 and TRBJ2-5; D is unclear. V lost 4 bases to trimming and J lost 5 bases, with 14 bases between them. In germline, CDR1 is MNHNS, CDR2 SASEGT. The CDR3 extends over 14 amino acids. The CDR3 DNA reads TGTGCCAGCAGTGTAGGTGCATGTCTGGAGACCCAGTACTTC. It codes for CASSVGACLETQYF.

In this sample, this clonotype turned up many times. V usage is TRBV29-1 and J usage is TRBJ2-5, with a possible D match to TRBD1 (6 bases). This CDR3 has 13 amino acids. V lost 8 bases and J 1 base, leaving 14 bases between the germline ends. Germline loops: CDR1 SQVTM, CDR2 ANQGSEA. The CDR3 DNA reads as TGCAGCCTACGACCGGACAGCCAAGAGACCCAGTACTTC. As protein: CSLRPDSQETQYF.

Notes on this clonotype: A read error may produce the germline difference seen at one junction end. The chain combines TRBV29-1 with TRBJ2-1, with D unclear. Looked up from germline, CDR1 is SQVTM and CDR2 is ANQGSEA. The CDR3 has 12 residues. Written as DNA, the CDR3 is TGCAGCGTTGTTCTAGTGGCTGTGCAGCAGCTCTTC. This sequence encodes CSVVLVAVQQLF.

The gene calls are TRBV29-1 and TRBJ1-2; weak D call: TRBD1 (5 bases). Germline V gives CDR1 SQVTM, CDR2 ANQGSEA. The CDR3 loop spans 14 amino acids. As DNA, the CDR3 is TGCAGTGTCGAGGACACCCCAGCAAGACATGGCTACACCTTC. Its translation: CSVEDTPARHGYTF.

To note about this clonotype: An end of the junction differs from the germline gene, which may be a read error. The V gene is TRBV11-2, the J gene TRBJ2-2; TRBD1 or TRBD2 may be the D gene (5 bases each). Germline CDR1 SGHAT, CDR2 FQNNGV. The CDR3 sequence is 12 residues long. CDR3 DNA: TGTGCCAGCAGCACAAACATCAGGGAGCTGTTATTT. This sequence encodes CASSTNIRELLF.

This clonotype was counted many times. J is TRBJ2-7 and V is TRBV2, with 8 bases matching TRBD1. This CDR3 region has 14 residues. Germline CDR1 reads SNHLY; CDR2 reads FYNNEI. Trimming cost V 3 bases and J 1 base; bases outside gene matches: 2. The CDR3 sequence is CASSDRGHSYEQYF. For the CDR3, the DNA is TGTGCCAGCAGTGACAGGGGGCATTCCTACGAGCAGTACTTC.

A note on this clonotype: The junction differs from germline at one of its ends, possibly a read error. The V and J genes are TRBV6-5 and TRBJ1-1, with TRBD1 identical over 7 bases. The CDR3 length is 15 residues. Germline CDR1 reads MNHEY; CDR2 reads SVGAGI. CDR3 region: CASRDAGTVNTEASF. The CDR3 bases are TGTGCCAGCAGAGACGCCGGGACAGTGAACACTGAAGCTTCCTTT.

A note on this clonotype: The junction does not match germline at one end; this may be a read error. The chain employs TRBV4-1 and TRBJ1-5; D unresolved. This CDR3 has 15 residues. CDR1 MGHRA and CDR2 YSYEKL come from the germline V gene. The DNA of the CDR3 is TGCACCAGCAGCCAAGGTGGAGGAGGCAATCAGCCCCTGCATTTT. It codes for CTSSQGGGGNQPLHF.

About this clonotype itself: An end of the junction does not agree with germline; a read error may underlie this. In DNA form, the CDR3 reads TGTGCCAGCATCTTGAATGATGCCTATGAGCAGCTCTTC. It codes for CASILNDAYEQLF. This sequence joins TRBV11-2 and TRBJ2-1; D is unresolved. This CDR3 is built from 13 residues. CDR1 is SGHAT and CDR2 is FQNNGV in the germline V gene.

On this clonotype: A clone one base away is much larger, so this may be a read error. The chain couples TRBV12-3 or TRBV12-4 to TRBJ1-3; 7 bases line up with TRBD1. The CDR3 runs 16 residues. V lost 5 bases and J lost 0; bases outside the gene matches: 7. The CDR3 here is CASSPRQGLSGNTIYF. CDR3 in DNA: TGTGCCAGCAGTCCCCGACAGGGACTCTCTGGAAACACCATATATTTT.

Details on this clonotype: This sequence may be a read error, since a much larger clone differs from it by one base. The chain joins TRBV19 to TRBJ2-7, with D possibly TRBD2 on 5 matching bases. Germline CDR1 LNHDA, CDR2 SQIVND (reference sequence). The CDR3 loop spans 16 amino acids. V gave up 3 bases and J gave up 2 bases, with 17 bases separating them. CDR3 residues: CASSIALEGRTYEQYF. CDR3 coding DNA: TGTGCCAGTAGTATCGCCCTAGAGGGAAGGACCTACGAGCAGTACTTC. The full variable domain, in which reference TRBV19 and TRBJ2-7 provide the parts outside the CDR3, is DGGITQSPKYLFRKEGQNVTLSCEQNLNHDAMYWYRQDPGQGLRLIYYSQIVNDFQKGDIAEGYSVSREKKESFPLTVTSAQKNPTAFYLCASSIALEGRTYEQYFGPGTRLTVT.

By share of the sample, this clonotype is medium-sized. The V call is TRBV11-1, the J call TRBJ2-5, with TRBD2 as a possible D gene (5 bases). The V gene lost 5 bases and the J gene lost 5 bases, with 12 bases spanning the gap. There are 13 residues in the CDR3. Germline V gene data show CDR1 as SGHAT and CDR2 as FQDESV (reference sequence). CDR3 sequence: CASSSTRGETQYF. CDR3 nucleotides: TGTGCCAGCAGCAGTACTAGAGGCGAGACCCAGTACTTC.

This clonotype was detected only once. A much larger clone sits a single nucleotide away, making a read error possible. The rearrangement joins TRBV5-1 to TRBJ1-1; the match to TRBD1 covers 7 bases. V shed 0 bases and J 5 bases; nucleotides not matched to a gene: 7. This CDR3 has 15 amino acids. Germline V CDR1 and CDR2: SGHRS, YFSETQ. CDR3 coding DNA: TGCGCCAGCAGCTTGGTGGGACAGTGGGGGACTGAAGCTTTCTTT. Translating it yields CASSLVGQWGTEAFF.

As regards this clonotype: Germline is not matched at one junction end, which may reflect a read error. V is TRBV12-5 and J is TRBJ1-1; possible D gene TRBD1, 6 bases. The CDR3 runs 12 residues. Germline CDR1 is LGHNT and CDR2 is FRNRAP. CDR3: CASSLEQGEAFF. Here the CDR3 DNA reads TGTGCTAGTAGTTTAGAACAGGGCGAGGCTTTCTTT. The complete variable domain, with remaining parts taken from reference TRBV12-5 and TRBJ1-1, reads DARVTQTPRHKVTEMGQEVTMRCQPILGHNTVFWYRQTMMQGLELLAYFRNRAPLDDSGMPKDRFSAEMPDATLATLKIQPSEPRDSAVYFCASSLEQGEAFFGQGTRLTVV.

Note on this clonotype: One end of the junction does not line up with germline, which may come from a read error. The chain employs TRBV6-5 and TRBJ1-3; tentative D call: TRBD1 (6 bases). The CDR3 is made up of 16 amino acids. Germline V gene data show CDR1 as MNHEY and CDR2 as SVGAGI. In nucleotides, the CDR3 is TGTGTCAGCAGACCCCAGGGCACAGGGACGGGAAACACCATATATTTT. It encodes CVSRPQGTGTGNTIYF.

This clonotype is medium-sized. The chain uses TRBV11-2 and TRBJ2-5; either TRBD1 or TRBD2 may fit D (6 bases each). V lost 2 bases, J lost 2 bases, and 9 bases lay in between. The CDR3 runs to 14 residues. Per germline, CDR1 SGHAT and CDR2 FQNNGV. The CDR3 DNA reads TGTGCCAGCAGCTTAAGGGGGGATCAAGAGACCCAGTACTTC. Translating gives CASSLRGDQETQYF.

This clonotype turned up a few times. Given a much more abundant clone one base away, this may be a read error. Likely a read error: the CDR3 ends without its conserved phenylalanine or tryptophan. The chain employs TRBV12-3 or TRBV12-4 and TRBJ2-1; no clear D. Deletions cut 2 bases from V and 8 bases from J, with 4 bases between. The CDR3 runs 11 residues. The CDR3 nucleotides read TGTGCCAGCAGTTTAACGTATGAGCAGTTCCTC. It specifies CASSLTYEQFL.

About this clonotype itself: One junction end disagrees with the germline gene, perhaps due to a read error. V is TRBV4-1 and J is TRBJ2-1; 13 bases match TRBD2. CDR3 length equals 23 residues. From germline, CDR1 is MGHRA and CDR2 YSYEKL. CDR3 in DNA: TGCGCCAGTAGCCAAGATAGATTCCGAGGACTAGCGGGAGCCCTTAACTCCTACAATGAGCAGTTCTTC. Translated: CASSQDRFRGLAGALNSYNEQFF.

Regarding this clonotype: A much larger clone lies one base from this, so it may be a read error. CDR3 bases: TGTGTCAGCAACGAGAACATGAACACTGAAGCTTTCTTT. This gives the protein CVSNENMNTEAFF. This rearrangement joins TRBV28 to TRBJ1-1; no firm D call. Germline CDR1 MDHEN, CDR2 SYDVKM. This CDR3 spans 13 amino acids.

In the case of this clonotype: A much larger clone differs from this one at a single base, so this may be a read error. The chain joins TRBV14 to TRBJ2-7; the D gene could be TRBD1 or TRBD2 (6 bases each). There are 15 residues in the CDR3. Germline V gene lookup returns CDR1 SGHDN and CDR2 FVKESK. CDR3: CASSQDPLRGHERYF. In DNA, the CDR3 is TGTGCCAGCAGCCAAGACCCCCTCCGGGGGCACGAGCGGTACTTC.

The J gene is TRBJ2-7, the V gene TRBV9, with a possible D match to TRBD2 (6 bases). V lost 3 bases and J 7 bases, leaving 17 bases between the germline ends. CDR1 and CDR2 from the germline V gene are SGDLS and YYNGEE. This CDR3 is 14 amino acids long. The CDR3 reads CASSAGLGVMEQYF. The CDR3 DNA sequence: TGTGCCAGCAGCGCGGGACTGGGAGTCATGGAGCAGTACTTC. Combining the CDR3 with reference TRBV9 and TRBJ2-7 gives the whole variable domain DSGVTQTPKHLITATGQRVTLRCSPRSGDLSVYWYQQSLDQGLQFLIQYYNGEERAKGNILERFSAQQFPDLHSELNLSSLELGDSALYFCASSAGLGVMEQYFGPGTRLTVT.

The J gene is TRBJ2-5, the V gene TRBV11-2, with D perhaps TRBD1 (6 bases). This CDR3 has 15 residues. V dropped 2 bases and J dropped 6 bases, with 16 bases sitting between them. Germline loops: CDR1 SGHAT, CDR2 FQNNGV. For the CDR3, the DNA is TGTGCCAGCAGCTTACGGCTGGACAGCACAAAGACCCAGTACTTC. This sequence encodes CASSLRLDSTKTQYF.

This clonotype was seen just once. At one boundary the junction diverges from the germline segment, which might be a read error. The rearrangement joins TRBV12-3 or TRBV12-4 to TRBJ2-2, with D unresolved. The CDR3 covers 13 residues. This CDR3 is CASSFQNTVELFF. The CDR3 DNA is TGTGCTAGCAGTTTTCAGAACACCGTGGAGCTATTTTTT.

The chain is built from TRBV6-4 and TRBJ2-1; D is undetermined. The V end lost 0 bases, the J end lost 5 bases, and 5 bases lay between the germline ends. The germline V gene encodes CDR1 MRHNA and CDR2 SNTAGT. This CDR3 contains 13 residues. The CDR3 nucleotides are TGTGCCAGCAGTGACTCAGTCAACAATGAGCAGTTCTTC. Translated, it gives CASSDSVNNEQFF.

As for this clonotype: This may be a read error: a much more frequent sequence differs by one nucleotide. The chain joins TRBV2 to TRBJ2-3, with D unresolved. CDR1 and CDR2 (germline): SNHLY, FYNNEI. V was shortened by 2 bases and J by 9 bases, with 9 bases between the two germline ends. The CDR3 spans 12 residues. DNA for the CDR3: TGTGCCAGCAGTGAAAGTCTACAGACGCAGTATTTT. It translates to CASSESLQTQYF.

Of note for this clonotype: Germline and junction disagree at one end, which may indicate a read error. This sequence joins TRBV6-5 and TRBJ2-5, with 11 bases aligning to TRBD2. Germline CDR1 reads MNHEY; CDR2 reads SVGAGI. The length of the CDR3 is 15 residues. CDR3 loop: CASSSTSGVQETQCF. The CDR3 DNA reads as TGTGCCAGCTCATCGACTAGCGGGGTCCAAGAGACCCAGTGCTTC.

This clonotype occurred many times. This rearrangement joins TRBV4-2 to TRBJ1-4, with TRBD1 matching 8 bases. This CDR3 spans 16 amino acids. The V segment lost 0 bases and the J segment 8 bases; nucleotides outside the gene matches: 8. The V gene's germline CDR1 is LGHNA and CDR2 YNFKEQ. The DNA for the CDR3 is TGTGCCAGCAGCCAAGATGGTCAGGGGGCGAGGGAAAAACTGTTTTTT. Protein: CASSQDGQGAREKLFF.

This clonotype was seen at least ten times. DNA for the CDR3: TGTGCCAGCAGCCTCCGTGAAGTAGCGGGATCTACTTCTTACGAGCAGTACTTC. This gives the protein CASSLREVAGSTSYEQYF. This chain links TRBV12-1 with TRBJ2-7; the D call in the table, TRBD2, was not verified against the DNA. TRBV12-1 is annotated as a pseudogene. The CDR3 is made up of 18 amino acids.